This T cell receptor (beta chain) was profiled in a study of blood T cell repertoires in COVID-19. Produced via immunoSEQ multiplex PCR; TCRdb's table is partial and in-frame only. The sample contains roughly 150,000 clones, approximately 91% of which appear only once. This CDR3 spans 15 amino acids. Trimming cost V 7 bases and J 5 bases; bases outside gene matches: 11. In germline, CDR1 is MNHEY, CDR2 SVGAGI. The TCR originated in a man between 18 and 35 years old with COVID-19, enrolled during active disease. The chain uses TRBV6-5 and TRBJ2-1; the match to TRBD2 covers 7 bases. Sequenced sample: peripheral blood. The CDR3 is CASTHDGTNDNEQFF. CDR3 coding DNA: TGTGCCAGCACCCACGACGGGACTAACGACAATGAGCAGTTCTTC.